This T cell receptor beta chain originates from a study of a mutant IDH1 vaccine in newly diagnosed glioma. Study-wide findings and caveats: Immune responses induced by vaccination arose in 93.3% of the patients.

A remark on this clone: Its antigen is unknown.

Stated time point: baseline, week 1 (first vaccination visit). Treatment of the sample: pre-vaccination baseline after standard-of-care therapy. The V and J ends lost 2 bases and 7 bases respectively, with 20 bases between them. Germline V gives CDR1 MGHDK, CDR2 SYGVNS. The CDR3 runs to 17 residues. The protocol was immunoSEQ multiplex PCR, while the TCRdb copy is restricted to in-frame clones and leaves out a portion. Among around 64,000 clones listed, 65% to 85% were seen once. The input for sequencing was peripheral blood mononuclear cells (PBMCs), taken from a glioma patient treated with radiotherapy, temozolomide or both. This receptor was identified in a woman aged 18-29 years with glioma. Some clones in this sample may be carry-over from other donors' samples. The chain uses TRBV25-1 and TRBJ1-4; TRBD1 might be the D (5 bases). The CDR3 sequence: CASSERAQGVRSEKLFF. Here the CDR3 DNA reads TGTGCCAGCAGTGAAAGGGCACAAGGGGTTAGAAGTGAAAAACTGTTTTTT.